The clone carrying this T cell receptor beta chain was found a few times. In the original workflow: Amplification with reference gene primers provided the estimates of nucleated cell counts. TCRdb's table, derived via immunoSEQ multiplex PCR, lists solely in-frame clones and lacks some. V, J and clone size derive from that table, while D and trimming were established from the DNA sequence. Of around 200,000 clones detected, more than 75% appear once; the ten largest clones hold almost 5%. The entry originates in a study of blood T cell repertoires in COVID-19. For the study at large: Spain, Italy and the United States supplied samples that represented acute and convalescent COVID-19. From T cells, B-cell-depleted T cells, or PBMCs came the material, which was cDNA or gDNA.

V was cut by 5 bases and J by 0 bases, with 14 bases left in between. Germline V gene data show CDR1 as SGHVS and CDR2 as FNYEAQ. The CDR3 spans 16 residues. V is TRBV7-6 and J is TRBJ1-5; D is unresolved. This clonotype was obtained from an elderly woman with acute or convalescent COVID-19. The specimen sequenced was peripheral blood. The CDR3 reads CASSQGPGHSNQPQHF. The CDR3 DNA sequence: TGTGCCAGCAGCCAAGGTCCTGGGCATAGCAATCAGCCCCAGCATTTT.